This section outlines one T cell receptor (beta chain) sequence together with its context. As yet, its antigen is unknown. The data were produced by immunoSEQ multiplex PCR, yet TCRdb's version contains in-frame clones alone and is incomplete. The sample carries about 36,000 clones, about 77% recorded once. A marrow graft followed busulfan-fludarabine conditioning, with cyclophosphamide on days +3 and +4. The data belong to a study of T cells after posttransplantation cyclophosphamide. V shed 3 bases, J shed 1 base, and the junction held 5 bases outside the gene matches. Germline loops: CDR1 LGHNA, CDR2 YSLEER. This CDR3 is built from 15 residues. Study-level results: Later blood repertoires were often dominated by clones from the donor CD8+ memory compartment. Blood and skin or GI T cell repertoires showed limited TRB overlap.

The source material was CD4+ T cells sorted from blood, sampled just over 1,900 days after a stem cell transplant with posttransplant cyclophosphamide. The clonotype comes from a female patient aged 35 to 55 who received an allogeneic stem cell transplant from a related donor, was CMV-positive, and had no GVHD. Some T cells may arise from the graft donor. This chain uses TRBV4-3 with TRBJ2-7, with TRBD1 matching over 8 bases. The CDR3 DNA sequence: TGCGCCAGCAGCCACAGACAGGGGCGATCCTACGAGCAGTACTTC. It yields the protein CASSHRQGRSYEQYF.